This T cell receptor beta chain derives from a study of cytomegalovirus exposure and HLA in healthy donors. 60 Vbeta and 13 Jbeta primers were used in PCR. Profiled with immunoSEQ multiplex PCR; TCRdb holds only in-frame clones, not every one. The profile shows 90,000 or so clones, about four fifths of them singletons. In this sample, this clone turned up once. The CDR3 runs to 15 residues. The germline V gene has CDR1 SGHTS and CDR2 YDEGEE. Trimming shortened V by 4 bases and J by 6 bases, and 17 bases separated the two germline ends. The sequence derives from a man aged 25-45 years in good health and CMV-seropositive. The chain is built from TRBV5-8 and TRBJ1-5; maybe TRBD1 (6 bases). The sequencing input was PBMCs. The CDR3 loop reads CASSRGRGASQPQHF. The DNA of the CDR3 is TGTGCCAGCAGCCGGGGTCGGGGGGCCAGTCAGCCCCAGCATTTT.